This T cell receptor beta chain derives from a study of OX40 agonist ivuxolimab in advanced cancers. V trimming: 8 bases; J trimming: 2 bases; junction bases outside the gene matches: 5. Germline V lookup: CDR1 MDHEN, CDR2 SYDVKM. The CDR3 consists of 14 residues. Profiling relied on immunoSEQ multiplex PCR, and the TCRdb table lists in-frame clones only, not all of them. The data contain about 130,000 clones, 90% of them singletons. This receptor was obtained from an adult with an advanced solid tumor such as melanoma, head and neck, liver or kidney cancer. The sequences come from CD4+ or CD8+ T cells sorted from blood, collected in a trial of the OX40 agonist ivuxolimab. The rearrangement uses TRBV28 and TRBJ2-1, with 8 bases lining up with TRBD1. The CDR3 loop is CASATGGAYNEQFF. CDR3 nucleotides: TGTGCCAGCGCCACAGGGGGTGCCTACAATGAGCAGTTCTTC.